The 16 T cell receptor beta chains below come from one sample, sequenced in a study of radiation and T cells in renal cell carcinoma. The repertoire was sequenced with immunoSEQ multiplex PCR; TCRdb's copy has only in-frame clones and lacks some. Among some 97,000 clones, roughly 84% were seen once, and the ten largest hold around 7.9%. Documented time point: blood 4 weeks post-SBRT, at nephrectomy. Treatment described: 15 Gy SBRT to primary tumor, nephrectomy 4 weeks later. The sample in question was blood, obtained from a patient whose treatment included radiotherapy and nephrectomy. The receptors were sampled from a man between 60 and 70 years old with renal cell carcinoma.

The CDR3 protein is CASSPSTDPRTEAFF. The CDR3 DNA is TGTGCCAGCTCACCATCTACAGACCCGAGAACTGAAGCTTTCTTT. The chain joins TRBV18 to TRBJ1-1; unclear D gene. CDR1 is KGHSH, CDR2 LQKENI, per germline. With 2 bases removed from V and 5 bases from J, the gap between germline ends came to 15 bases. CDR3 size: 15 residues.

V is TRBV6-6 and J is TRBJ1-5, with 8 bases lining up with TRBD1. The V and J ends lost 8 bases and 4 bases, in that order; junction bases with no gene match: 7. Germline V gene lookup returns CDR1 MNHNY and CDR2 SVGAGI (reference sequence). The CDR3 loop spans 14 amino acids. CDR3 residues: CASAGQVINQPQHF. As DNA, the CDR3 is TGTGCCAGCGCGGGACAGGTAATTAATCAGCCCCAGCATTTT.

V usage is TRBV5-1 and J usage is TRBJ2-7; 9 nucleotides agree with TRBD2. After removal of 3 bases from V and 4 bases from J, the junction contained 8 bases not matched to a gene. This CDR3 is built from 15 residues. The germline V gene has CDR1 SGHRS and CDR2 YFSETQ. DNA of the CDR3: TGCGCCAGCAGCTCCAGAGCGGGAGGCCGATACGAGCAGTACTTC. Its translation: CASSSRAGGRYEQYF.

V is TRBV7-8 and J is TRBJ1-1; unclear D gene. Germline CDR1 SGHVS, CDR2 FQNEAQ. Trimming pared 5 bases from V and 1 base from J, leaving 5 bases between. The CDR3 has 12 residues. The CDR3 sequence: CASSLQNTEAFF. In DNA, the CDR3 is TGTGCCAGCAGCCTTCAGAACACTGAAGCTTTCTTT.

The chain employs TRBV7-3 and TRBJ1-2; tentatively, D is TRBD1 (5 bases). Germline loops: CDR1 SGHTA, CDR2 FQGTGA. V lost 2 bases and J 4 bases, leaving 8 bases between the germline ends. CDR3 length: 13 residues. CDR3 DNA sequence: TGTGCCAGCAGCTTAGCAGGGACCTATGGCTACACCTTC. Translating it yields CASSLAGTYGYTF.

J is TRBJ2-5 and V is TRBV28, with 10 bases identical to TRBD2. Germline V gives CDR1 MDHEN, CDR2 SYDVKM. The CDR3 length is 16 residues. V lost 3 bases, J lost 5 bases, and 9 bases stayed unmatched. The CDR3, as DNA: TGTGCCAGCAGTTTTCTTCTAGCGGGAGAGAAGGAGACCCAGTACTTC. Translated: CASSFLLAGEKETQYF.

The V call is TRBV19, the J call TRBJ2-5; D remains ambiguous. This CDR3 is 14 amino acids long. The germline V and J ends were trimmed by 3 bases and 5 bases, with 13 bases remaining between them. Germline V gene lookup returns CDR1 LNHDA and CDR2 SQIVND (reference sequence). The CDR3 nucleotides read TGTGCCAGTAGTATCTTGGGCGGAGCGGAGACCCAGTACTTC. Protein: CASSILGGAETQYF.

This sequence joins TRBV19 and TRBJ2-3, with 7 nucleotides matching TRBD2. V was pared by 1 base and J by 0 bases, with 4 bases of the junction left unmatched. CDR1 is LNHDA, CDR2 SQIVND, per germline (reference sequence). The CDR3 spans 16 residues. CDR3 bases: TGTGCCAGTAGTATAGGTCTAGCGGCTAGCACAGATACGCAGTATTTT. Protein sequence: CASSIGLAASTDTQYF.

This clone was found once. The chain uses TRBV30 and TRBJ2-3, with D maybe TRBD2 (5 bases). Germline CDR1 GTSNPN, CDR2 SVGIG (reference sequence). The CDR3 is made up of 12 amino acids. V was shortened by 6 bases and J by 1 base, with 8 bases between the two germline ends. CDR3: CACERGTDTQYF. CDR3 sequence (DNA): TGTGCCTGTGAGAGGGGCACAGATACGCAGTATTTT. The complete variable domain, with remaining parts taken from reference TRBV30 and TRBJ2-3, reads SQTIHQWPATLVQPVGSPLSLECTVEGTSNPNLYWYRQAAGRGLQLLFYSVGIGQISSEVPQNLSASRPQDRQFILSSKKLLLSDSGFYLCACERGTDTQYFGPGTRLTVL.

The chain uses TRBV29-1 and TRBJ2-5; unclear D gene. The J call may be in error: the DNA end matches TRBJ2-7 better. This CDR3 has 13 residues. CDR1 SQVTM and CDR2 ANQGSEA come from the germline V gene. The CDR3 DNA reads as TGCAGCGTTCAACTAATGCGGACGGGCGAGCAGTACTTC. Translation gives CSVQLMRTGEQYF.

This clone has only a few counts. The chain is built from TRBV30 and TRBJ2-1; 13 nucleotides agree with TRBD2. Germline trimming cut 2 bases from V and 2 bases from J; bases unmatched to any gene: 6. This CDR3 is built from 17 residues. Per germline, CDR1 GTSNPN and CDR2 SVGIG (reference sequence). CDR3 in amino acids: CAWSPRLAGGPYNEQFF. DNA of the CDR3: TGTGCCTGGAGTCCAAGACTAGCGGGAGGCCCCTACAATGAGCAGTTCTTC. The full variable domain, its missing parts supplied by reference TRBV30 and TRBJ2-1, is SQTIHQWPATLVQPVGSPLSLECTVEGTSNPNLYWYRQAAGRGLQLLFYSVGIGQISSEVPQNLSASRPQDRQFILSSKKLLLSDSGFYLCAWSPRLAGGPYNEQFFGPGTRLTVL.

The chain carries TRBV6-5 and TRBJ2-5, with D tentatively TRBD1 (5 bases). Trimming removed 2 bases at V and 5 bases at J, with 15 bases between. Germline V gene lookup returns CDR1 MNHEY and CDR2 SVGAGI. The CDR3 is 15 amino acids. The CDR3 spells CASSYRSGSKETQYF. The CDR3 DNA follows: TGTGCCAGCAGTTACAGATCAGGGTCCAAGGAGACCCAGTACTTC.

The chain joins TRBV7-2 to TRBJ2-7, with 7 nucleotides matching TRBD2. J gave up 0 bases and V 1 base, and 9 bases lay outside the gene matches. This CDR3 comprises 17 residues. The germline V gene encodes CDR1 SGHTA and CDR2 FQGNSA. The DNA of the CDR3 is TGTGCCAGCAGCTTAGTGGCTAGCGGTCACAGCTCCTACGAGCAGTACTTC. Its protein is CASSLVASGHSSYEQYF.

V gene TRBV29-1 combines with J gene TRBJ1-5; possible D gene TRBD1, 5 bases. There are 13 residues in the CDR3. V was cut by 6 bases and J by 0 bases, with 9 bases left in between. Germline values: CDR1 SQVTM, CDR2 ANQGSEA. Written as DNA, the CDR3 is TGCAGCGTGCAGGGATATAGCAATCAGCCCCAGCATTTT. Translation gives CSVQGYSNQPQHF.

The chain uses TRBV10-2 and TRBJ1-3; D perhaps matches TRBD1 (6 bases). V was cut by 7 bases and J by 2 bases, with 15 bases left in between. The germline V gene has CDR1 WSHSY and CDR2 SAAADI. The CDR3 is 15 residues long. In DNA form, the CDR3 reads TGCGCCAGCACCCCTACGGCAGGGGCTGGAAACACCATATATTTT. Protein product: CASTPTAGAGNTIYF.

V and J are TRBV14 and TRBJ2-7; tentatively, D is TRBD2 (5 bases). Trimming pared 1 base from V and 4 bases from J, leaving 17 bases between. This CDR3 has 16 amino acids. Germline V gene sequence: CDR1 SGHDN, CDR2 FVKESK. CDR3 protein: CASSQVSRASLYEQYF. CDR3 DNA: TGTGCCAGCAGCCAAGTCAGTCGAGCTAGCCTTTACGAGCAGTACTTC.